The sequence of this T cell receptor (beta chain) was determined in a study of T cell clonality in common variable immunodeficiency. CDR3 length equals 15 residues. Germline CDR1 and CDR2: DFQATT and SNEGSKA (reference sequence). Between the trimmed V and J ends, which lost 6 bases and 4 bases, there was a span of 21 bases. TCRdb keeps only in-frame clones here, not all; method: immunoSEQ multiplex PCR. The sample includes tens of thousands of clones, none of them occurring once. The table lists this clone with many counts. The CDR3 extends 3 residues past the end of the read, so its final part is completed from the germline J gene.

The chain carries TRBV20-1 and TRBJ2-5; perhaps TRBD2 as D (7 bases). The sequenced sample consisted of peripheral blood mononuclear cells. The receptor was derived from a person aged 18 to 75 in good health. CDR3 region: CSASQGGGLGETQYF. The covered CDR3 bases are TGCAGTGCCTCCCAAGGGGGGGGCCTGGGAGAGACC.